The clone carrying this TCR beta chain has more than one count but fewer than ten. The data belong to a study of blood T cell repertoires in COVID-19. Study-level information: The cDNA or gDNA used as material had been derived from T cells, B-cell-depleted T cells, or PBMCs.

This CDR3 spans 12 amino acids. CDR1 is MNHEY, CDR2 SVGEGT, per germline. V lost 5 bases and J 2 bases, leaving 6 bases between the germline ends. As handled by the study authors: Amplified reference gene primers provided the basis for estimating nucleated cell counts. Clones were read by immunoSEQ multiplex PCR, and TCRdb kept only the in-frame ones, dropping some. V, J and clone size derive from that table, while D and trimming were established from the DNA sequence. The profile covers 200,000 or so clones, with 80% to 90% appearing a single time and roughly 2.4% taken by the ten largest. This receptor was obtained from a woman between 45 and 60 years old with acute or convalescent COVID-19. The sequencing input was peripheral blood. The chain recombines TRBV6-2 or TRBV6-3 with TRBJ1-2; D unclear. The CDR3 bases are TGTGCCAGCAGTCCAGGAAACTATGGCTACACCTTC. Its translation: CASSPGNYGYTF.